This T cell receptor (beta chain) was identified during a study of blood T cell repertoires in COVID-19 (dated by TCRdb to between 2020 and 2021). For the wider study: The collaborator samples originated in the United States, Italy and Spain and spanned the acute and convalescent phases of COVID-19. The prospective study material was composed of cDNA or gDNA derived from T cells, B-cell-depleted T cells, or PBMCs. Subjects who had been exposed to COVID-19, were actively infected with it, or had recovered from it provided the deeply sampled blood TCRbeta repertoires that made up the dataset. The repertoires were made available in a free public database intended to serve as a resource for research on the immune response to SARS-CoV-2. Samples came from the ongoing ImmuneRACE study (first 160 participants) plus 1,254 subjects from 6 global collaborators. The sample metadata nearly always contained a de-identified subject ID, COVID-19 status, age in years and sex. Where available, HLA class I and class II types were taken from metadata supplied by the sample provider and were not determined by assay-based typing. What the authors observed across the whole study: The amount of clinical and demographic metadata varied by source and participant and was provided uncurated.

The immunoSEQ Assay, a bias-controlled multiplex PCR, was used to amplify TCRbeta CDR3 regions from genomic DNA. Concerning the study's data processing: The number of nucleated cells in each sample was estimated by amplification of reference gene primers within the assay. To quantify the absolute abundance of each unique TCRbeta CDR3 rearrangement, sequence reads were collapsed and filtered. For each sample, productive Simpson clonality was calculated by taking the square root of Simpson's diversity index across productive rearrangements. TCRdb holds this immuneACCESS table with in-frame rearrangements only. Some clones are missing; in checked studies, unresolved V genes explain under half, and the rest has no known cause. Clone size and the V and J calls come from that table; the DNA yielded D and trimming. In this sample the table shows 110,000 to 150,000 clones, over 65% of which occur a single time. The top ten hold around 6% of the sample.

Participants in the prospective study were aged roughly 18 to 100 years, lived in 24 United States geographic areas, and enrolled through a virtual design. In the prospective study, cohorts were assigned on the basis of participant-reported clinical history obtained from a screening survey and a study questionnaire. Recovered participants in ImmuneRACE Cohort 3 were defined as having two consecutive negative NP/OP PCR tests, clearance from a healthcare professional, or resolution of symptoms. Mobile phlebotomists in the prospective study collected whole blood, serum and a nasopharyngeal or oropharyngeal swab from every participant. Additional blood draws and questionnaires over an approximately 2-month period could optionally be provided by prospective study participants. Prospective study blood samples were shipped either frozen or at room temperature before DNA extraction. V is cut by 7 bases and J by 2 bases, and the space between the germline ends is 18 bases. Counted from cysteine to phenylalanine, this CDR3 has 16 amino acids. The read is trimmed to its CDR3 DNA, 48 bases read in frame from base 1. Via the germline V gene (reference sequence), CDR1 is SGHKS and CDR2 YYEKEE.

Notes on this clone: Its antigen is currently not known. Base qualities were left out, and no much larger clone turns up one base away.

The TCR sequence derives from a woman aged 45-60 years who had recovered from COVID-19. This chain is built from TRBV5-5 and TRBJ2-2; perhaps TRBD1 is the D gene, with 5 bases matching. Material for sequencing was PBMCs or T cells enriched from blood (not recorded which). The DNA sequence is given as TGTGCCAGCCTGTACCGCGTGGGGCAAAACACCGGGGAGCTGTTTTTT. This gives the protein CASLYRVGQNTGELFF.